This T cell receptor beta chain was found in a study of shared clonotypes between healthy human individuals. On this clone: This may be a read error: a much more frequent sequence differs by one nucleotide. The sample contains more than one DNA sequence encoding this CDR3.

Germline V gene lookup returns CDR1 SGHVS and CDR2 FQNEAQ. The V gene lost 5 bases and the J gene lost 3 bases, with 16 bases spanning the gap. The CDR3 loop spans 15 amino acids. Data came from immunoSEQ multiplex PCR; TCRdb stores just in-frame clones and leaves some out. Counted here are some 900,000 clones, roughly 72% occurring once; the ten biggest clones make up approximately 1.5%. The source material was memory CD4+ T cells sorted from blood. As for subset: CD45RA-negative fraction. The V call is TRBV7-8, the J call TRBJ1-2, with D perhaps TRBD1 (6 bases). The sequence was collected from a man between 18 and 35 years old in good health. CDR3 DNA: TGTGCCAGCAGCCTAGTGACAGGAGGGGACTATGGCTACACCTTC. Residues: CASSLVTGGDYGYTF.